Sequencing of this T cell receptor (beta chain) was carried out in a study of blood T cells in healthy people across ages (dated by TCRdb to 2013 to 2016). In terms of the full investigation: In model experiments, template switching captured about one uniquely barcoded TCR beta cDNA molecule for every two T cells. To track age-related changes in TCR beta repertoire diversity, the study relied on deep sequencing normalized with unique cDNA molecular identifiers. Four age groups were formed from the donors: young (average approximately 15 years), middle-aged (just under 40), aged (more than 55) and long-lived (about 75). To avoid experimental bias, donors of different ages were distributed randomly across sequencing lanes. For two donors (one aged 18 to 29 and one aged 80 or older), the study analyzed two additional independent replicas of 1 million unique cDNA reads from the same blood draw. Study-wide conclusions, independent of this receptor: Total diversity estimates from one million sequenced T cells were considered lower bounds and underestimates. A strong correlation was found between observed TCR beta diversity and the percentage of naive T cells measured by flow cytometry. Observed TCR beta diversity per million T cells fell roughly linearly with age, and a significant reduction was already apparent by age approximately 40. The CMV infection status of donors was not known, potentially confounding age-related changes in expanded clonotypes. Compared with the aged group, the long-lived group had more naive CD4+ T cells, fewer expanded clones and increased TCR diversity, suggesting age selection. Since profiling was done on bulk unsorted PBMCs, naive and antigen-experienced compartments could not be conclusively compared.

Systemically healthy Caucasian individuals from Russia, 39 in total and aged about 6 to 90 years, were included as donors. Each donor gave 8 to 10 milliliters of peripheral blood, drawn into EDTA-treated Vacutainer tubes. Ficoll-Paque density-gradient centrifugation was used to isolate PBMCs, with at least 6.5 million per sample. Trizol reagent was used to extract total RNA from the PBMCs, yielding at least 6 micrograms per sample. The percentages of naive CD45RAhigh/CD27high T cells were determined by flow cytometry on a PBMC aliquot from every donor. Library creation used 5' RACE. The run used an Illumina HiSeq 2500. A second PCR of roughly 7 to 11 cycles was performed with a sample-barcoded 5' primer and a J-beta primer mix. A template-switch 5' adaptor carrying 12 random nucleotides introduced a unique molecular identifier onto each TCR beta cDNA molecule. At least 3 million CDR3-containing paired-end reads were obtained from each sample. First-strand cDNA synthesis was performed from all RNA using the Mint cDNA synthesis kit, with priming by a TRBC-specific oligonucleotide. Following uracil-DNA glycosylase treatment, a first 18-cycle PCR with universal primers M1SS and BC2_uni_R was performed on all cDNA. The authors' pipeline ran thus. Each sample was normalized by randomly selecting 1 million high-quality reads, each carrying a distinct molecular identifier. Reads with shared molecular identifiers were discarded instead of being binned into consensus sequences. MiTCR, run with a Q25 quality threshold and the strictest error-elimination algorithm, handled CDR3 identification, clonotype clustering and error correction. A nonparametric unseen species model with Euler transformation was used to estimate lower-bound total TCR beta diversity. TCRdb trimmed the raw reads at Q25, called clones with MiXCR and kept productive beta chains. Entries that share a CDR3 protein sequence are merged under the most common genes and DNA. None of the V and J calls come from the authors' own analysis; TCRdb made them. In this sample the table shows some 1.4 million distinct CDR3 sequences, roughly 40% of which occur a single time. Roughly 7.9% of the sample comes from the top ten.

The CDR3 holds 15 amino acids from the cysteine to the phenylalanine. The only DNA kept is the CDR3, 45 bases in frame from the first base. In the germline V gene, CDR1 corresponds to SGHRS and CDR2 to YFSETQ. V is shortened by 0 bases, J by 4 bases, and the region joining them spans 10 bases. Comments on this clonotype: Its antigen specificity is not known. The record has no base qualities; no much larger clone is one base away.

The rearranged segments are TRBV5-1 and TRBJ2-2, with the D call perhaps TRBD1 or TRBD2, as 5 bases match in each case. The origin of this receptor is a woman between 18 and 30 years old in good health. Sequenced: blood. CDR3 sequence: CASSLAVGTTGELFF. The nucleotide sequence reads TGCGCCAGCAGCTTGGCCGTGGGGACCACCGGGGAGCTGTTTTTT. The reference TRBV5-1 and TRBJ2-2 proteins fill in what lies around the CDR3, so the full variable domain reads KAGVTQTPRYLIKTRGQQVTLSCSPISGHRSVSWYQQTPGQGLQFLFEYFSETQRNKGNFPGRFSGRQFSNSRSEMNVSTLELGDSALYLCASSLAVGTTGELFFGEGSRLTVL.